This T cell receptor (beta chain) was retrieved from a study of quantifying T cell responses using KT2 cells. About the research overall: RNA was reverse transcribed with TCR alpha and beta constant-region primers.

Findings and limits, study-wide: KT2 sequences were detected down to about one KT2 cell per 100,000 PBMC.

This clonotype was recorded at least ten times. The antigen remains unidentified. The CDR3 has 15 residues. Germline V gene data show CDR1 as SGHVS and CDR2 as FNYEAQ. With 6 bases clipped from V and 4 bases from J, the junction kept 11 bases outside the gene matches. The cDNA 3' end received a ligated oligonucleotide with a UMI. The first PCR ran about 4 cycles with an equimolar RC1.1 and RC1.2 beta primer mix. TCRdb reprocessed the UMI-ligation and nested PCR reads with MiXCR, giving one entry per CDR3 protein. The data contain tens of thousands of distinct CDR3 sequences, 9% to 15% of them singletons.

Sequenced sample: PBMCs spiked with cells of the T cell clone KT2. This receptor was identified in a human donor. The gene calls are TRBV7-6 and TRBJ2-5, with 7 bases lining up with TRBD2. The CDR3 DNA sequence: TGTGCCAGCAGGCCCGGCGGGAGAGGGACAGAGACCCAGTACTTC. Translation gives CASRPGGRGTETQYF.